The TCR beta chain described here comes from a study of monozygotic twins with inflammatory bowel disease. General study points: Versus healthy twins, IBD patients showed fewer clonotypes shared with others, especially with disease activity. On the inverse Simpson index, IBD patients scored lower for TCRbeta diversity than healthy co-twins.

Each TCR library consumed approximately 3,500 ng of total RNA. UMIs bearing a 6-nucleotide sample barcode were added through template switching. TCRdb re-called the 5' RACE reads and catalogs CDR3 proteins one per entry, DNA excluded. In all, the sample yields about 130,000 distinct CDR3 sequences. Concerning this clonotype itself: What it recognizes is unknown.

Germline V gene data show CDR1 as MDHEN and CDR2 as SYDVKM. This CDR3 region has 15 residues. The rearrangement joins TRBV28 to TRBJ2-3; lacking DNA, the TRBD1 call made by TCRdb goes unchecked. What was sequenced was blood. This TCR was sampled from a human donor with ulcerative colitis or Crohn's disease, or a healthy co-twin of an affected twin (not recorded which). The chain's CDR3 is CASSLGWGQTDTQYF.